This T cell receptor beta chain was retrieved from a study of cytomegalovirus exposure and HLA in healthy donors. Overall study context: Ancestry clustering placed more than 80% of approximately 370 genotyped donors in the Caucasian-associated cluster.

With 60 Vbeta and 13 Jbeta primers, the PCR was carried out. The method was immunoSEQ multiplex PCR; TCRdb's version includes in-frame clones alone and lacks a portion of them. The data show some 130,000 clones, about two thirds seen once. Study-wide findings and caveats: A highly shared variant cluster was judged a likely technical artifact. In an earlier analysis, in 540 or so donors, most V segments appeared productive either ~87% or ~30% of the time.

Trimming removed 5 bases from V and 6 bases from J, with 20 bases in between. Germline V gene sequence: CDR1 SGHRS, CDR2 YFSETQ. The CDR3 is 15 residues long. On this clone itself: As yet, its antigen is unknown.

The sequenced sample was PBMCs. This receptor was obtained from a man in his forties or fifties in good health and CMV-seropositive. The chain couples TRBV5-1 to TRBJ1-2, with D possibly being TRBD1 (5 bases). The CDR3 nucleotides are TGCGCCAGCAGAAAAGTGGGTTTGGGGGAGGATGGCTACACCTTC. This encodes CASRKVGLGEDGYTF.